This T cell receptor beta chain emerged from a study of type 1 regulatory T cells. As for the study in general: T-allo10 is a Tr1-enriched, alloantigen-specific CD4 T cell product made in vitro.

Looked up from germline, CDR1 is SQVTM and CDR2 is ANQGSEA. This CDR3 is 14 amino acids long. Unmatched junction bases numbered 7, after V lost 4 bases and J lost 3 bases. MiXCR, run by TCRdb on the reads, gives a single entry per CDR3 protein. The repertoire holds some 90,000 distinct CDR3 sequences, with roughly a third as singletons. The sequencing sample was made of CD4+ T cells, either the whole sample or a sorted fraction (not recorded which). This chain joins TRBV29-1 and TRBJ1-1; the match to TRBD1 covers 8 bases. This TCR came from a human donor in good health. The CDR3 loop is CSVALPGQDTEAFF. The CDR3 region has the DNA TGCAGCGTTGCTCTGCCGGGACAGGACACTGAAGCTTTCTTT.